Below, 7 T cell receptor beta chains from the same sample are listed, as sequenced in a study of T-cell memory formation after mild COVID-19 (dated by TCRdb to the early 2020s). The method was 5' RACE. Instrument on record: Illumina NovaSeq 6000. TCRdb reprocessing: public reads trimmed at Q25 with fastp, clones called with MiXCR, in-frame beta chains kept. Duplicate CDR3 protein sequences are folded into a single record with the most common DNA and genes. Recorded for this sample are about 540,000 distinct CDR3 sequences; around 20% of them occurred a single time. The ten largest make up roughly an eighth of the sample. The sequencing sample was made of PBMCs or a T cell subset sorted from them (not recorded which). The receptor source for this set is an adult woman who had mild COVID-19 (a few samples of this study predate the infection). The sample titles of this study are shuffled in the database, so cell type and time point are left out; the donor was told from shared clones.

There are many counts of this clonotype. The CDR3 protein is CASSLGHRISQETQYF. CDR3 nucleotide sequence: TGTGCCAGCAGCTTAGGGCACAGAATTTCTCAAGAGACCCAGTACTTC. This chain links TRBV7-2 with TRBJ2-5; D is undetermined. The CDR3 has 16 residues. CDR1 is SGHTA and CDR2 is FQGNSA in the germline V gene. V dropped 1 base and J dropped 2 bases, with 14 bases sitting between them.

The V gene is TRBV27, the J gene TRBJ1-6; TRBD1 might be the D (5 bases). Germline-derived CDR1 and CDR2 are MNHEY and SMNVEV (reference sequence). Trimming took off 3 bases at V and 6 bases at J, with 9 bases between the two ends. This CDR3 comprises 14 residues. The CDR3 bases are TGTGCCAGCAGTTTCAGGGAACTTAATTCACCCCTCCACTTT. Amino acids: CASSFRELNSPLHF.

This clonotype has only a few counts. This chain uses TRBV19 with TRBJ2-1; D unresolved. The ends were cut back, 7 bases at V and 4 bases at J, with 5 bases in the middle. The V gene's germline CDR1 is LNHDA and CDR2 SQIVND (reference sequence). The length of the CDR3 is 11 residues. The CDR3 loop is CASIGYNEQFF. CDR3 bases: TGTGCCAGTATAGGGTACAATGAGCAGTTCTTC.

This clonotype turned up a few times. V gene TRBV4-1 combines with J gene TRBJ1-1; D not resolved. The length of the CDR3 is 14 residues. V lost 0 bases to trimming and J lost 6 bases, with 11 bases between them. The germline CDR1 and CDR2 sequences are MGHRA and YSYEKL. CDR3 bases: TGCGCCAGCAGCCAAGACTCCTGGGCCTCTGAAGCTTTCTTT. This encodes CASSQDSWASEAFF.

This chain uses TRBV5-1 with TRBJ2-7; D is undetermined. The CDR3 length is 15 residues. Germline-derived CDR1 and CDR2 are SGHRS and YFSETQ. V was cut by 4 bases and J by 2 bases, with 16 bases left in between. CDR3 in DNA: TGCGCCAGCAGCCCCTTTGGGCCCAACGCCTACGAGCAGTACTTC. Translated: CASSPFGPNAYEQYF.

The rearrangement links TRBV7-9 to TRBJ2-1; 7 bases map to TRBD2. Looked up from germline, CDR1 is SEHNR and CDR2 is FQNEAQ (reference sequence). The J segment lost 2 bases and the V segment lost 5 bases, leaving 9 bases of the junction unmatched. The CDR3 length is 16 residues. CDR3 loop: CASSQMRESPYNEQFF. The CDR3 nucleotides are TGTGCCAGCAGCCAGATGCGGGAGAGCCCCTACAATGAGCAGTTCTTC. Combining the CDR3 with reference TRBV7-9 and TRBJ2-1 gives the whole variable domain DTGVSQNPRHKITKRGQNVTFRCDPISEHNRLYWYRQTLGQGPEFLTYFQNEAQLEKSRLLSDRFSAERPKGSFSTLEIQRTEQGDSAMYLCASSQMRESPYNEQFFGPGTRLTVL.

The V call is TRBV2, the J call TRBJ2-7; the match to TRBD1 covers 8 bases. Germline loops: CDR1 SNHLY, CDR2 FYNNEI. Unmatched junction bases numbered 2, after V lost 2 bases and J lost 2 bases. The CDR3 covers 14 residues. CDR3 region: CASSEPDRAYEQYF. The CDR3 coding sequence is TGTGCCAGCAGTGAACCGGACAGGGCCTACGAGCAGTACTTC.